This paragraph covers one T cell receptor beta chain sequence. Its antigen remains unknown. The assay was immunoSEQ multiplex PCR, and TCRdb's table has in-frame clones only and misses some. Of about 140,000 clones in the sample, roughly 87% were seen once. These data belong to a study of T cell responses to AZD1222 COVID-19 vaccine. General study results and limits: Repertoires in all cases were sampled only once the peak T cell response had passed. Nearly half of the spike-specific TCRs reportedly recognize variant regions that carry no mutations. Mapped onto spike, vaccine-associated CD4 TCRs spanned it and were dominant at 160-218 and 743-854.

The CDR3 runs 14 residues. V dropped 1 base and J dropped 1 base, with 7 bases sitting between them. In germline, CDR1 is SGHRS, CDR2 YFSETQ. Analyses pooled second doses at about 4 or about 12 weeks. This sequence was found in an adult who received the AZD1222 COVID-19 vaccine. The sample was peripheral blood, taken 28 days after the second AZD1222 dose. The chain has TRBV5-1 and TRBJ2-3; no clear D. The CDR3 bases are TGCGCCAGCAGCTTGCTTACCGGCACAGATACGCAGTATTTT. It is translated as CASSLLTGTDTQYF. The full variable domain, rest sourced from reference TRBV5-1 and TRBJ2-3, is KAGVTQTPRYLIKTRGQQVTLSCSPISGHRSVSWYQQTPGQGLQFLFEYFSETQRNKGNFPGRFSGRQFSNSRSEMNVSTLELGDSALYLCASSLLTGTDTQYFGPGTRLTVL.